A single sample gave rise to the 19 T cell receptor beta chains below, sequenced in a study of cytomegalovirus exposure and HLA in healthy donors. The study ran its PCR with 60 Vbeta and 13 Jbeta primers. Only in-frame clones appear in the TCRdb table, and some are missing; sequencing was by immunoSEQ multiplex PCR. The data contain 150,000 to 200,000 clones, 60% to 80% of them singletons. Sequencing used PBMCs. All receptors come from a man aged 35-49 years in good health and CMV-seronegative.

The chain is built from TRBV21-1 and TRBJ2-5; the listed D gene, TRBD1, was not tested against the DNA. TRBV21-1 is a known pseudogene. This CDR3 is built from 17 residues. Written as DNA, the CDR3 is TGTGCCAGCAGCAAAGGACCTCAGGGGTTTTACGGAGAGACCCAGTACTTC. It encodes CASSKGPQGFYGETQYF.

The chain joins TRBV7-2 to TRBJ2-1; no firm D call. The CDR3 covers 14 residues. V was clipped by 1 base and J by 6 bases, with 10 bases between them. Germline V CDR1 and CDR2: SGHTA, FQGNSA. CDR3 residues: CASSLELARNEQFF. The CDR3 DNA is TGTGCCAGCAGCTTAGAGCTCGCGCGCAATGAGCAGTTCTTC.

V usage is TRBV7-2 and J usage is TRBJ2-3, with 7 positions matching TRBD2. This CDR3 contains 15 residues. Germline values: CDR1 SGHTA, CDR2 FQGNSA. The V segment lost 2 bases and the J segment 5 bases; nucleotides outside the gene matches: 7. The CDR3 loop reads CASSLWRGIQDTQYF. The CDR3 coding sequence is TGTGCCAGCAGCTTATGGCGGGGGATTCAAGATACGCAGTATTTT.

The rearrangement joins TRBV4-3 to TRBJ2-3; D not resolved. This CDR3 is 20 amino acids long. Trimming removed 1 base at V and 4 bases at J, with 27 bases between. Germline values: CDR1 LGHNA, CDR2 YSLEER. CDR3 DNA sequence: TGCGCCAGCAGCCAAGGCCCGGATTACCCCCCCCCACACACAGCAGATACGCAGTATTTT. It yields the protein CASSQGPDYPPPHTADTQYF.

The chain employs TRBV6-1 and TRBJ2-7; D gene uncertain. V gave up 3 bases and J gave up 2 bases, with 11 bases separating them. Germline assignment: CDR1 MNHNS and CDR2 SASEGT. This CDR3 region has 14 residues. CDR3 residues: CASSDPAGPYEQYF. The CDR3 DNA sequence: TGTGCCAGCAGTGATCCGGCAGGCCCCTACGAGCAGTACTTC.

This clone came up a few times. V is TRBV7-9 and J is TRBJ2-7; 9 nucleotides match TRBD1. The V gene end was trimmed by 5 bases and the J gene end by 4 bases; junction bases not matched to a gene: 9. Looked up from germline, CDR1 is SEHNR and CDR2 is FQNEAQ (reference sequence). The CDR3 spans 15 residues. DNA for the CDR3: TGTGCCAGCAGCGCCCCCGGGACAGGGTGGTACGAGCAGTACTTC. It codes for CASSAPGTGWYEQYF.

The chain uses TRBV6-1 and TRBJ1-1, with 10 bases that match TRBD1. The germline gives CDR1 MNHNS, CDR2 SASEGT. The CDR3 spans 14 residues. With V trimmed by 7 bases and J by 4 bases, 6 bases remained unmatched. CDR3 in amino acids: CASKRQGAFTEAFF. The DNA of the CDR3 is TGTGCCAGCAAAAGACAGGGGGCTTTCACTGAAGCTTTCTTT.

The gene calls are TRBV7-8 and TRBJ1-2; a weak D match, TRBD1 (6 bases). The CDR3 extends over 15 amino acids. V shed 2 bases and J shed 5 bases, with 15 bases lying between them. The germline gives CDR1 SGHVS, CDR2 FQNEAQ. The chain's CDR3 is CASSLLSGVEYGYTF. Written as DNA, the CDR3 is TGTGCCAGCAGCTTATTGTCAGGGGTCGAGTATGGCTACACCTTC.

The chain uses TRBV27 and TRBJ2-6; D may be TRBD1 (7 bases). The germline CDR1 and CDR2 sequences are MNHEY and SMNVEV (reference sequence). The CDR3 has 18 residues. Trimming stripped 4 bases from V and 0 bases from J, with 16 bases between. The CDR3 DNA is TGTGCCAGCAGTTCTGACAGGGACTTTTCCTCTGGGGCCAACGTCCTGACTTTC. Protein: CASSSDRDFSSGANVLTF.

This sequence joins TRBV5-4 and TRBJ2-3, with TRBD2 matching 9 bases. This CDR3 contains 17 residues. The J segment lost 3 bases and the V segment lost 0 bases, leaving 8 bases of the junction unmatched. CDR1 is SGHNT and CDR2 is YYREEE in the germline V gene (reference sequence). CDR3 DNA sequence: TGTGCCAGCAGCTTGGCGCAGCGGGGGGCGTTTACAGATACGCAGTATTTT. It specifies CASSLAQRGAFTDTQYF.

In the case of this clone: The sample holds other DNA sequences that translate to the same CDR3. Here the CDR3 reads CASSLAGGPDEQYF. The CDR3 DNA sequence: TGTGCCAGCAGCTTAGCGGGGGGGCCAGACGAGCAGTACTTC. The chain joins TRBV7-2 to TRBJ2-7, with D tentatively TRBD2 (7 bases). Trimming pared 0 bases from V and 5 bases from J, leaving 11 bases between. The CDR3 is made up of 14 amino acids. Germline V gene lookup returns CDR1 SGHTA and CDR2 FQGNSA.

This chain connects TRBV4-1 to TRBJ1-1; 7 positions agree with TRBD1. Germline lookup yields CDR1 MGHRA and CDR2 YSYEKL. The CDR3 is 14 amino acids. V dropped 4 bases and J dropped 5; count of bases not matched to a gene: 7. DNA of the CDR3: TGCGCCAGCAGCCCCAGACAGGGCCTGACTGAAGCTTTCTTT. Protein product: CASSPRQGLTEAFF.

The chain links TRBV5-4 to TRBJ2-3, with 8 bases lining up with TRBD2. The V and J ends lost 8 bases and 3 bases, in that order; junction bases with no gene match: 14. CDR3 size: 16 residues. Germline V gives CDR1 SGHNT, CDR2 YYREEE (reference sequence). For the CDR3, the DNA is TGTGCCAGTGGCATGATAGCGGGGCGGAGAACAGATACGCAGTATTTT. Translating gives CASGMIAGRRTDTQYF. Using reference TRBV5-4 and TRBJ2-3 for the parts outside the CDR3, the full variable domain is ETGVTQSPTHLIKTRGQQVTLRCSSQSGHNTVSWYQQALGQGPQFIFQYYREEENGRGNFPPRFSGLQFPNYSSELNVNALELDDSALYLCASGMIAGRRTDTQYFGPGTRLTVL.

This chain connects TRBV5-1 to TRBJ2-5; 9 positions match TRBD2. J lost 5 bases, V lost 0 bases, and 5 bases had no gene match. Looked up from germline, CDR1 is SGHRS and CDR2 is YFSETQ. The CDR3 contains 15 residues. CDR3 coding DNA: TGCGCCAGCAGCTTGGTAGCGGGGGATAAGGAGACCCAGTACTTC. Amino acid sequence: CASSLVAGDKETQYF.

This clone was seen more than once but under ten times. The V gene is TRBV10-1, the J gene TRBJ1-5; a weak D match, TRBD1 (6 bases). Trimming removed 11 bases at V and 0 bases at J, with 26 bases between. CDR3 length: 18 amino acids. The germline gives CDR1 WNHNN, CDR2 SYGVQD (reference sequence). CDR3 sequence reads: CAPTITGTNNYSNQPQHF. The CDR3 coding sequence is TGCGCCCCCACAATCACCGGGACAAATAATTATAGCAATCAGCCCCAGCATTTT.

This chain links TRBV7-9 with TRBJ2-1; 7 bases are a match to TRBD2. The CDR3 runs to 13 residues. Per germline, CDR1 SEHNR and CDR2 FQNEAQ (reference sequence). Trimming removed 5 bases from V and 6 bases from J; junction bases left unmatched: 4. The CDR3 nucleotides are TGTGCCAGCAGCACGAGACTAGCCAATGAGCAGTTCTTC. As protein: CASSTRLANEQFF.

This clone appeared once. The CDR3: CASSSLAGGPNEQYF. CDR3 in DNA: TGTGCCAGCAGCTCGCTAGCGGGGGGGCCCAACGAGCAGTACTTC. V gene TRBV7-2 combines with J gene TRBJ2-7, with 12 bases lining up with TRBD2. The junction had 6 bases not matched to a gene; V was cut back by 4 bases and J by 5 bases. Germline values: CDR1 SGHTA, CDR2 FQGNSA. This CDR3 has 15 residues.

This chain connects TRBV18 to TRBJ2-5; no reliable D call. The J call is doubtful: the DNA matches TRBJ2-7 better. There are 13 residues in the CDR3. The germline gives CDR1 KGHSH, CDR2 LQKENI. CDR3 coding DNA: TGTGCCAGCTCACCATCACCACCCTACGAGCAGTACTTC. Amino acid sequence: CASSPSPPYEQYF.

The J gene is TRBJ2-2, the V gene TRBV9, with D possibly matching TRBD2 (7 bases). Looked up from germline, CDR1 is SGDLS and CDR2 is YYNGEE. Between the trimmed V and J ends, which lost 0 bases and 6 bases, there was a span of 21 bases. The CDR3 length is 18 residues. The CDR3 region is CASSVGVAGEGRAGELFF. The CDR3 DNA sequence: TGTGCCAGCAGCGTAGGAGTAGCAGGGGAGGGCCGGGCCGGGGAGCTGTTTTTT.